The clone carrying this T cell receptor (beta chain) was detected many times. Its matching antigen is unknown. The entry originates in a study of T cells in Graves' hyperthyroidism and ophthalmopathy. Study details: Peripheral blood specimens were obtained at initial diagnosis, prior to any treatment. Study-wide results and caveats: Within blood appeared most thyroid clonotypes that had expanded above 0.001. The model predicted ophthalmopathy a median roughly six months before onset.

The CDR3 totals 12 residues. The V end lost 6 bases, the J end lost 10 bases, and 12 bases lay between the germline ends. RNA transcripts yielded amplified TCR beta CDR3 regions. The HTBI primer set drove a first-round RT-PCR of the TCR CDR3. TCRdb re-analysed the multiplex PCR reads in MiXCR, keeping a single row per CDR3 protein. The data show roughly 700,000 distinct CDR3 sequences, 15% to 20% seen once. An absence of ophthalmopathy progression within 18 months meant stable Graves' hyperthyroidism. The clonotype was recovered from a man aged 50 or older with Graves' hyperthyroidism. Sample: blood. The V gene is TRBV12-3 or TRBV12-4, the J gene TRBJ2-2; unclear D gene. The DNA of the CDR3 is TGTGCCAGCAGCCCGTTGGGCCCGGAGCTGTTTTTT. It specifies CASSPLGPELFF.